This T cell receptor (beta chain) was obtained from a study of blood T cell repertoires in COVID-19 (dated by TCRdb to about 2020). Regarding the complete study: The collaborator samples originated in the United States, Italy and Spain and spanned the acute and convalescent phases of COVID-19. The repertoires were made available in a free public database intended to serve as a resource for research on the immune response to SARS-CoV-2. Samples came from the ongoing ImmuneRACE study (first 160 participants) plus 1,254 subjects from 6 global collaborators. The dataset comprised deeply sampled blood TCRbeta repertoires from subjects exposed to, actively infected with, or recovered from COVID-19. Where available, HLA class I and class II types were obtained from metadata supplied by the sample provider rather than from assay-based typing. The prospective study material was composed of cDNA or gDNA derived from T cells, B-cell-depleted T cells, or PBMCs. Sample metadata almost always included a de-identified subject ID, COVID-19 status, age in years and sex.

Regarding this clone: Its target antigen remains unknown. No per-base quality is available; no much larger clone lies one base away.

TCRbeta CDR3 regions were amplified from genomic DNA by means of the immunoSEQ Assay, a bias-controlled multiplex PCR. From the authors' description of their analysis: The number of nucleated cells in each sample was estimated from the amplification of reference gene primers within the assay. To quantify the absolute abundance of each unique TCRbeta CDR3 rearrangement, sequence reads were collapsed and filtered. Productive Simpson clonality was computed per sample as the square root of Simpson's diversity index over productive rearrangements. Entries here come from immuneACCESS through TCRdb and include only in-frame sequences with V and J called. Some clones fail to appear in such tables; in the studies checked, an unresolved V gene covers under half of the shortfall, and the cause of the remainder is unknown. V and J calls and clone size come straight from that table; D and trimming were deduced from the DNA. The sample contains a few hundred thousand clones, approximately 90% of them found a single time. The top ten clonotypes cover about 1.5% of the sample.

After removal of 10 bases from V and 3 bases from J, the junction retains 5 bases not matched to a gene. From the cysteine through the phenylalanine, the CDR3 covers 12 amino acids. CDR3 DNA only is kept here, 36 bases in frame from base 1. Per the germline V gene, ENHRY is the CDR1 and SYGVKD is the CDR2. Participants in the prospective study were enrolled through a virtual design, were aged roughly 18 to 90 years, and lived in roughly 25 United States geographic areas. In the prospective study, participants were assigned to cohorts based on the clinical history participants reported in a screening survey and a study questionnaire. Exposed participants had been in contact with someone with a PCR-confirmed or clinician-diagnosed COVID-19 case within 2 weeks of study entry. In the prospective study, mobile phlebotomists collected whole blood, serum and a nasopharyngeal or oropharyngeal swab from each participant. Participants in the prospective study had the option to provide additional blood draws and questionnaires over an approximately two-month period. Prospective study blood samples were shipped either frozen or at room temperature before DNA extraction.

Findings and caveats that apply to the study as a whole: Clinical and demographic metadata were provided uncurated, with the amount varying by source and participant.

The sequence was collected from a woman aged 18-29 years who had been exposed to COVID-19. The specimen was PBMCs or T cells enriched from blood (not recorded which). The chain uses TRBV10-3 and TRBJ1-1, and 7 bases in between align with TRBD1. The sequenced DNA is TGTGCCAGTACAGGGGATGACACTGAAGCTTTCTTT. Its coded protein is CASTGDDTEAFF.